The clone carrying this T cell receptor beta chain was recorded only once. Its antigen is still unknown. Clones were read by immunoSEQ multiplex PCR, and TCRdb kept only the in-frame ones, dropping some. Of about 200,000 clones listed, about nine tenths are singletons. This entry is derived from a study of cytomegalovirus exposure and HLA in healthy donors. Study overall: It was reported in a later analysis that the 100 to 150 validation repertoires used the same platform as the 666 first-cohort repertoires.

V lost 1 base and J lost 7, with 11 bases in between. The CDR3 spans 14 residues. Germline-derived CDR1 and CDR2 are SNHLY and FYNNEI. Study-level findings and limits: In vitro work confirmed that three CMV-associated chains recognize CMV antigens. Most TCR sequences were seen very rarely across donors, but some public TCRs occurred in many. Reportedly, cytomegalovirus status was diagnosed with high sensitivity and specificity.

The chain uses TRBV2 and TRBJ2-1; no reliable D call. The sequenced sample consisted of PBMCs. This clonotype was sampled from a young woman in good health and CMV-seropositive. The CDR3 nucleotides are TGTGCCAGCAGTGAAGGGCTAGAGTCTAATGAGCAGTTCTTC. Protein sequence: CASSEGLESNEQFF. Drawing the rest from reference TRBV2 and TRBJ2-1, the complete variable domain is EPEVTQTPSHQVTQMGQEVILRCVPISNHLYFYWYRQILGQKVEFLVSFYNNEISEKSEIFDDQFSVERPDGSNFTLKIRSTKLEDSAMYFCASSEGLESNEQFFGPGTRLTVL.